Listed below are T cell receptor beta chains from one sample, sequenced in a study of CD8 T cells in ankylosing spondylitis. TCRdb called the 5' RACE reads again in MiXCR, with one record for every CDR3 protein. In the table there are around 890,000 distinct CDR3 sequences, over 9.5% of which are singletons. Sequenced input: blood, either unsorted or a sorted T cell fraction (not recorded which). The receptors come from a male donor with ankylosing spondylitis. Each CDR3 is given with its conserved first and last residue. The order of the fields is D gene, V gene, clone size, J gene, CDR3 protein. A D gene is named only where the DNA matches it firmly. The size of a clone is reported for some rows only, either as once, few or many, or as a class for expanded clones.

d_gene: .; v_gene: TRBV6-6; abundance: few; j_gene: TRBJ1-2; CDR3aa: CASSQAGSGYTF
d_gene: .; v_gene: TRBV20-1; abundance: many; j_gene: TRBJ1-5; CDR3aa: CSASGQYRQPQHF
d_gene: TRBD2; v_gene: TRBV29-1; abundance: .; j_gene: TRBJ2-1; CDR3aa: CRIHGEGRNEQFF
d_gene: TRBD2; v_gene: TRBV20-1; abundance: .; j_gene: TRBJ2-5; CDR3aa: CSYSTSGGAQETQYF
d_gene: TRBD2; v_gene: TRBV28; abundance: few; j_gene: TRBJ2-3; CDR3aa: CATVDVAGWTDTQYF
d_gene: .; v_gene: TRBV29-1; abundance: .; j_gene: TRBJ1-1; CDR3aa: CSVVGRLSNTEAFF
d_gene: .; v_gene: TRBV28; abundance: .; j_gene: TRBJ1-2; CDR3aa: CASSFWGFYGYTF
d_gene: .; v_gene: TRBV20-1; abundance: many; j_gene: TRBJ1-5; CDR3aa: CSAPRRDYSNQPQHF
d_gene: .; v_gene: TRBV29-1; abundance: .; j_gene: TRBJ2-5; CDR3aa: CSAWTEGETQYF
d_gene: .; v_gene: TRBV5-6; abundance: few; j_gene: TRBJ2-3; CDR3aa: CASSLETGYTDTQYF
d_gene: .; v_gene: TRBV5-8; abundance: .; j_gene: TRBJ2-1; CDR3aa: CASSPFGNEQFF
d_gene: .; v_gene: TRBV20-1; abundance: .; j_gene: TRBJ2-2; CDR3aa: CSASQGGGGELFF
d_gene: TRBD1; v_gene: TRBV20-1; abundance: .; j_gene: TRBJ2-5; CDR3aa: CSARTGGLQETQYF
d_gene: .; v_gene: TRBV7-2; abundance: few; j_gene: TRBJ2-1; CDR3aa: CASSYRGHPTYNEQFF
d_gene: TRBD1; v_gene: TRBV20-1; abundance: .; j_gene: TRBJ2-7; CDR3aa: CSATGDTGTATYEQYF
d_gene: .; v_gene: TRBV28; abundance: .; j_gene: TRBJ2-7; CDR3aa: CASSPTHPGERNEQYF
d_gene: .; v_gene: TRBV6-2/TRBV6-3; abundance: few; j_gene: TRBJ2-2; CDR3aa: CASSYRDPGAGELFF
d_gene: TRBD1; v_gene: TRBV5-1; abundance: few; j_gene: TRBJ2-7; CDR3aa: CASSLPGGNEQYF
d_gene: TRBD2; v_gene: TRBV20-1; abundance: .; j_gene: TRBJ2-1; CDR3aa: CSARLAGFSYNEQFF
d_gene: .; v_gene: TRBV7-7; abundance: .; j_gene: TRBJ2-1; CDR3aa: CASSLFGVGNEQFF
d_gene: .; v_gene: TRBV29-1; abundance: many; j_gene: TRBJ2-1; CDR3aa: CSSQRDAGGEQFF
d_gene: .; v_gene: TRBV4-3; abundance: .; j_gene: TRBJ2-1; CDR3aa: CASSQMTESTYNEQFF